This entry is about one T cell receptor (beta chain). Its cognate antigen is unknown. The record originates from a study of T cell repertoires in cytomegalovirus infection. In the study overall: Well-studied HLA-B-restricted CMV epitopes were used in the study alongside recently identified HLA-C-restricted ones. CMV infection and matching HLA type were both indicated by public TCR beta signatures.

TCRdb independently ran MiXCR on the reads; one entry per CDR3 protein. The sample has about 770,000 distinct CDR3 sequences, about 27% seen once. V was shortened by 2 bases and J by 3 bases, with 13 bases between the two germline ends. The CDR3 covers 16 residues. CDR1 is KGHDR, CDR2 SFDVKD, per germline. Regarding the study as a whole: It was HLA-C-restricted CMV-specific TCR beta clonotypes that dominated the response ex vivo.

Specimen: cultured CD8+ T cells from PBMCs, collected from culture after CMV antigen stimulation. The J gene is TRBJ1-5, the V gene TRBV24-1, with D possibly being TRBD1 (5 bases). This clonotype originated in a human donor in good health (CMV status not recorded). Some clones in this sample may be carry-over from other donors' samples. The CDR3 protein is CATSDWGSRNNQPQHF. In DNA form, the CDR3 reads TGTGCCACCAGTGATTGGGGCAGCCGTAACAATCAGCCCCAGCATTTT.